The clone carrying this TCR beta chain was seen at least ten times. Antigen unknown. Naive CD8 T cells, phenotype CD8+CD4-CCR7+CD45RA+, were sorted. This specimen comes from a study of molecular identifiers for immune sequencing clone quantification. Study-wide results and limits: Identical barcode-sharing TCR molecules could lead to underestimated sizes for highly expanded clones.

One entry per CDR3 protein, called by TCRdb with MiXCR from the PCR reads. The sample shows 40,000 to 50,000 distinct CDR3 sequences, around 21% of them seen only once. The sequence was collected from a human donor in good health. Some libraries in this study had Jurkat cell RNA spiked in. Sequenced sample: naive CD8+ T cells from blood, with Jurkat cell RNA spiked in. The subset denotes: FACS-sorted CD8+CD4-CCR7+CD45RA+ naive T cells.

CDR3 sequence reads: CSAYSGTGVGEQYF. The CDR3 DNA reads as TGCAGCGCCTACTCCGGGACAGGGGTTGGAGAGCAGTACTTC. The V call is TRBV29-1, the J call TRBJ2-7; 10 bases agree with TRBD1. Germline CDR1 SQVTM, CDR2 ANQGSEA. The CDR3 has 14 amino acids. Germline trimming cut 7 bases from V and 7 bases from J; bases unmatched to any gene: 13.